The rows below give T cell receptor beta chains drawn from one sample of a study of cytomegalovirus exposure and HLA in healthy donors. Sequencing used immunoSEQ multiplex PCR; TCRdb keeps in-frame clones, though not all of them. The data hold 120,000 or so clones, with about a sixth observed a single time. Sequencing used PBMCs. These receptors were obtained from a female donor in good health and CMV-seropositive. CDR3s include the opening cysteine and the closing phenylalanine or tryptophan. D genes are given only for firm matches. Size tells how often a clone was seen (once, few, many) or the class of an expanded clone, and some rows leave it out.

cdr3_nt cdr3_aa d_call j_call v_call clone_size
TGTGCCAGCAGCTTGGAAGCGGCGGCAGTCAATTCACCCCTCCACTTT CASSLEAAAVNSPLHF - TRBJ1-6 TRBV5-4 few
TGTGCTAGCAGCCGATTTAGTGGCGGACTGGGAGAGACCCAGTACTTC CASSRFSGGLGETQYF - TRBJ2-5 TRBV7-7 -
TGTGCCAGCAGCTTACAACAGGTTATCTCCTACGAGCAGTACTTC CASSLQQVISYEQYF - TRBJ2-7 TRBV11-2 few
TGTGCCAGCAGCTGGGCAGAGACCCAGTACTTC CASSWAETQYF - TRBJ2-5 TRBV5-8 -
TGTGCCAGCAGCGGGGGGGTAAACACTGAAGCTTTCTTT CASSGGVNTEAFF - TRBJ1-1 TRBV9 -
TGTGCCAGCAGCCACTCACCCGGGAGCAGCTCCTACAATGAGCAGTTCTTC CASSHSPGSSSYNEQFF - TRBJ2-1 TRBV4-2 -
TGTGCCAGCAGTTTGGGCGGGGGGAACACTGAAGCTTTCTTT CASSLGGGNTEAFF - TRBJ1-1 TRBV28 few
TGCGCCAGCAGCCAAGATTGGACAGGGTCCTATGGCTACACCTTC CASSQDWTGSYGYTF TRBD1 TRBJ1-2 TRBV4-3 few
TGTGCCAGCAGCGTAGATCATACAGGCCTTGAAGCTTTCTTT CASSVDHTGLEAFF - TRBJ1-1 TRBV9 few
TGCGCCAGCAGGGGTTGGCTAGCGGGGTTGGGAGATACGCAGTATTTT CASRGWLAGLGDTQYF TRBD2 TRBJ2-3 TRBV4-3 -
TGTGCCAGCAGTCTCTCACTCGGGTACGAGCAGTACTTC CASSLSLGYEQYF - TRBJ2-7 TRBV6-5 few
TGTGCCAGCAGCTTAGGCCAGACACCCCTTTTCTTT CASSLGQTPLFF - TRBJ1-1 TRBV13 -
TGCGCCAGCAGCCAAGGTCGGGGGAGGAACACTGAAGCTTTCTTT CASSQGRGRNTEAFF - TRBJ1-1 TRBV4-3 few
TGCGCCAGCAGCTTGGTCTTGCGGGCCGACAATGAGCAGTTCTTC CASSLVLRADNEQFF - TRBJ2-1 TRBV5-1 -
TGTGCCAGCAGCTTGCCTAGGCGGGGGGTGAACACCGGGGAGCTGTTTTTT CASSLPRRGVNTGELFF TRBD2 TRBJ2-2 TRBV5-4 few
TGCGCCAGCAGCCAGCTAGGGACAGGAATAAACACTGAAGCTTTCTTT CASSQLGTGINTEAFF TRBD1 TRBJ1-1 TRBV4-3 -
TGTGCCAGCAGGTCTAGGCGGCTCTCCTACAATGAGCAGTTCTTC CASRSRRLSYNEQFF - TRBJ2-1 TRBV7-8 -
TGTGCCAGCAAAGTCAGGGAATCCTACACTGAGGCTTTCTTT CASKVRESYTEAFF - TRBJ1-1 TRBV5-6 -
TGTGCCAGCAGCTTGGGGAGCGGGAGGGCTAACGAGCAGTACTTC CASSLGSGRANEQYF TRBD2 TRBJ2-7 TRBV5-4 -
TGTGCCAGCAGCTTAATAACGGGGGTACGCACAGATACGCAGTATTTT CASSLITGVRTDTQYF - TRBJ2-3 TRBV13 -
TGCGCCAGCAGCTGGGGGACAGGGGGCTACGAGCAGTACTTC CASSWGTGGYEQYF TRBD1 TRBJ2-7 TRBV5-1 few
TGTGCCAGCAGCTTCCGCGACAGGAGCTCCTACGAGCAGTACTTC CASSFRDRSSYEQYF - TRBJ2-7 TRBV5-6 -
TGTGCCAGCAGTTGGGACAGGGCAAATCAGCCCCAGCATTTT CASSWDRANQPQHF TRBD1 TRBJ1-5 TRBV6-6 -
TGTGCCAGCAGCTTACCGACTAGATTAACCTACGAGCAGTACTTC CASSLPTRLTYEQYF - TRBJ2-7 TRBV7-2 -
TGCGCCAGCAGCTTGGGGGACAGCTCCTATAATTCACCCCTCCACTTT CASSLGDSSYNSPLHF TRBD1 TRBJ1-6 TRBV5-1 few
TGTGCCAGCAGCCGTGGGACAGGGGGACGCGGAGAGACCCAGTACTTC CASSRGTGGRGETQYF TRBD1 TRBJ2-5 TRBV5-6 -
TGTGCCAGCAGTTTACAGGGGCCCTATGGCTACACCTTC CASSLQGPYGYTF - TRBJ1-2 TRBV28 -
TGTGCCAGCAGCGCGACTAGCGGGAGCTCCTACGAGCAGTACTTC CASSATSGSSYEQYF TRBD2 TRBJ2-7 TRBV5-8 -
TGTGCCAGCGGCTTGGGGCCGTCTTCCTACGAGCAGTACTTC CASGLGPSSYEQYF - TRBJ2-7 TRBV28 once
TGCGCCAGCAGCCAAGGCCCGGGACAGGGGATCTATGGCTACACCTTC CASSQGPGQGIYGYTF TRBD1 TRBJ1-2 TRBV4-3 few
TGTGCCAGCAGTTTATTCCTAGCGGGAGCCCTTATGGACACCGGGGAGCTGTTTTTT CASSLFLAGALMDTGELFF TRBD2 TRBJ2-2 TRBV27 -
TGCGCCAGCAGCTCGGGACAGGGGGGTATTTTCAATTCACCCCTCCACTTT CASSSGQGGIFNSPLHF TRBD1 TRBJ1-6 TRBV4-3 -
TGTGCCAGCAGCCCCCGAGGGGGTGGCTACACCTTC CASSPRGGGYTF - TRBJ1-2 TRBV7-9 -
TGTGCCAGCAGCCCCCGGGTAGCGGGGGGGCACGAGACCCAGTACTTC CASSPRVAGGHETQYF TRBD2 TRBJ2-5 TRBV13 -
TGTGCCAGCAGCCCAGGCGATTTTTTT CASSPGDFF - TRBJ1-4 TRBV7-9 -
TGCGCCAGCAGCCCGAAGCGGATCAGCGGGAGGGAACCCACAGATACGCAGTATTTT CASSPKRISGREPTDTQYF TRBD2 TRBJ2-3 TRBV4-1 few
TGTGCCAGCAGCTTAAGTCGGGACAAGAATGAGCAGTTCTTC CASSLSRDKNEQFF - TRBJ2-1 TRBV7-3 few
TGTGCCAGCAGCGCCCAGGTCTCCTGGGAGACCCAGTACTTC CASSAQVSWETQYF - TRBJ2-5 TRBV9 few
TGTGCCAGCAGCACCGATCTTAGCTCCTACGAGCAGTACTTC CASSTDLSSYEQYF - TRBJ2-7 TRBV6-5 -
TGTGCCAGCAGCCTTATTTCGGGGGAGCTGTTTTTT CASSLISGELFF - TRBJ2-2 TRBV5-6 few
TGTGCCAGCAGCCCGACAGGGGGTGATCCCCAGCATTTT CASSPTGGDPQHF TRBD1 TRBJ1-5 TRBV7-3 many
TGTGCCAGTAGTATTACTAGTTACTACGAGCAGTACTTC CASSITSYYEQYF - TRBJ2-7 TRBV19 -